These 14 T cell receptor beta chains came from one sample sequenced in a study of blood T cell repertoires in COVID-19. The table came from immunoSEQ multiplex PCR; TCRdb's copy has only in-frame clones and leaves some out. The sample includes 93,000 or so clones, approximately 90% of them seen just once. The source material was peripheral blood. Receptor source: a woman of 80 years or more in a cohort sampled during active COVID-19.

This clone came up a few times. This chain links TRBV4-1 with TRBJ2-4, with D perhaps TRBD2 (6 bases). Germline CDR1 reads MGHRA; CDR2 reads YSYEKL. This CDR3 contains 16 residues. V dropped 2 bases and J dropped 2 bases, with 13 bases sitting between them. CDR3 protein: CASSQPLTSSKNIQYF. CDR3 coding DNA: TGCGCCAGCAGCCAACCCCTGACTAGTTCCAAAAACATTCAGTACTTC.

The chain couples TRBV5-1 to TRBJ2-2, with 7 bases matching TRBD2. Germline CDR1 is SGHRS and CDR2 is YFSETQ. The CDR3 is 15 residues long. J was trimmed by 7 bases and V by 3 bases; bases with no gene match: 9. CDR3 DNA: TGCGCCAGCAGCTCCCTGACTAGCTCGGGCGGGGAGCTGTTTTTT. Translating gives CASSSLTSSGGELFF.

A single count supports this clone. This sequence joins TRBV12-5 and TRBJ1-5; TRBD1 might be the D (6 bases). Germline V CDR1 and CDR2: LGHNT, FRNRAP. The CDR3 length is 14 residues. V lost 5 bases, J lost 3 bases, and 11 bases lay in between. CDR3 region: CASGVQGDNQPQHF. The CDR3 DNA reads TGTGCTAGTGGTGTACAGGGTGACAATCAGCCCCAGCATTTT.

The chain has TRBV11-2 and TRBJ2-2; 7 positions match TRBD2. Germline values: CDR1 SGHAT, CDR2 FQNNGV. The CDR3 loop spans 15 amino acids. Unmatched junction bases numbered 7, after V lost 5 bases and J lost 4 bases. CDR3: CASSPGGIGTGELFF. The DNA of the CDR3 is TGTGCCAGCAGCCCGGGGGGAATCGGCACCGGGGAGCTGTTTTTT.

V usage is TRBV9 and J usage is TRBJ2-1, with 8 bases that match TRBD1. Trimming removed 1 base from V and 8 bases from J; junction bases left unmatched: 11. The CDR3 extends over 16 amino acids. Germline CDR1 and CDR2: SGDLS and YYNGEE. The CDR3 DNA follows: TGTGCCAGCAGCGTACGAGGGCAGGGGGCCGGGGATGAGCAGTTCTTC. The encoded protein is CASSVRGQGAGDEQFF.

This clone has only one observation. This rearrangement joins TRBV5-4 to TRBJ1-1; weak D call: TRBD1 (6 bases). V gave up 7 bases and J gave up 4 bases, with 17 bases separating them. Germline CDR1 SGHNT, CDR2 YYREEE (reference sequence). CDR3 length: 14 residues. The CDR3 sequence: CASRTGGGTTEAFF. CDR3 coding DNA: TGTGCCAGCCGGACGGGAGGGGGAACCACTGAAGCTTTCTTT.

The CDR3 bases are TGCAGCGTGGGACAGGACAGCTCTGGGGCCAACGTCCTGACTTTC. Amino acid sequence: CSVGQDSSGANVLTF. The chain carries TRBV29-1 and TRBJ2-6, with TRBD1 matching over 8 bases. Trimming took 6 bases from V and 0 from J; bases not matched to a gene: 4. The CDR3 sequence is 15 residues long. Looked up from germline, CDR1 is SQVTM and CDR2 is ANQGSEA.

The chain is built from TRBV28 and TRBJ1-2; 7 bases agree with TRBD1. The V gene end was trimmed by 5 bases and the J gene end by 4 bases; junction bases not matched to a gene: 13. The CDR3 runs to 16 residues. Germline-derived CDR1 and CDR2 are MDHEN and SYDVKM. Written as DNA, the CDR3 is TGTGCCAGCAGTCTACCGGGACAGAGCCTATCCTATGGCTACACCTTC. The encoded protein is CASSLPGQSLSYGYTF.

To note about this clone: One end of the junction is discordant with germline, which a read error may explain. The rearrangement joins TRBV6-1 to TRBJ2-5; 7 bases map to TRBD2. The germline V gene has CDR1 MNHNS and CDR2 SASEGT. The CDR3 is made up of 15 amino acids. The DNA for the CDR3 is TGTGCCAGCCGTGATTTGGGAGGGTACCAAGAGACCCAGTACTTC. It is translated as CASRDLGGYQETQYF.

The V call is TRBV24-1, the J call TRBJ2-2, with TRBD1 matching 10 bases. The CDR3 is made up of 14 amino acids. The V gene's germline CDR1 is KGHDR and CDR2 SFDVKD. Trimming removed 7 bases from V and 5 bases from J; junction bases left unmatched: 3. CDR3 nucleotide sequence: TGTGCCACCAGAGACAGGGGGCAAACCGGGGAGCTGTTTTTT. Protein: CATRDRGQTGELFF.

The chain recombines TRBV30 with TRBJ1-2, with a tentative D call TRBD1 (6 bases). With 0 bases removed from V and 10 bases from J, the gap between germline ends came to 15 bases. The CDR3 loop spans 13 amino acids. Per germline, CDR1 GTSNPN and CDR2 SVGIG (reference sequence). CDR3 sequence reads: CAWSVQAGGAYTF. The CDR3 DNA reads TGTGCCTGGAGTGTACAGGCCGGGGGGGCCTACACCTTC.

The rearrangement links TRBV3-1 (or the pseudogene TRBV3-2) to TRBJ1-2; perhaps TRBD1 as D (5 bases). Germline V gene lookup returns CDR1 LGHDT and CDR2 YNNKEL (reference sequence). The V end was cut by 0 bases, the J end by 4 bases, with 9 bases between. The CDR3 is made up of 14 amino acids. CDR3 amino acids: CASSQDPDSYGYTF. CDR3 DNA sequence: TGTGCCAGCAGCCAAGACCCCGACAGCTATGGCTACACCTTC.

The J gene is TRBJ1-2, the V gene TRBV4-1; possibly TRBD1 for D (6 bases). Germline-derived CDR1 and CDR2 are MGHRA and YSYEKL. V dropped 4 bases and J dropped 7 bases, with 10 bases sitting between them. The CDR3 totals 12 residues. The CDR3 DNA sequence: TGCGCCAGCAGCCCCGGACAGTCTGGCTACACCTTC. Its translation is CASSPGQSGYTF.

The rearrangement links TRBV24-1 to TRBJ2-1; possibly TRBD1 for D (5 bases). Trimming stripped 4 bases from V and 7 bases from J, with 10 bases between. Germline-derived CDR1 and CDR2 are KGHDR and SFDVKD. The CDR3 spans 13 residues. The CDR3 DNA is TGTGCCACCAGTGACTGGGGCAGAAATGAGCAGTTCTTC. Translating gives CATSDWGRNEQFF.